This TCR beta chain was sequenced for a study of T cell therapy after organ transplantation. Study information: Responders numbered eight and nonresponders two among ten patients.

TCRdb's copy holds only in-frame clones and misses some; the assay was immunoSEQ multiplex PCR. Of 3,000 to 4,000 clones in the sample, 69% were seen once. Described time point: 20-29 weeks after completion of therapy. In regard to this clone: The antigen remains undetermined.

Germline assignment: CDR1 MGHRA and CDR2 YSYEKL. The CDR3 has 15 amino acids. V lost 0 bases and J lost 1; bases outside the gene matches: 3. The sequence was obtained from a human patient who had received a solid organ transplant and had CMV disease. Some T cells may be graft donor cells. The sample in question was CD8+ T cells from blood, obtained after autologous CMV-specific T cell therapy. V is TRBV4-1 and J is TRBJ2-7; 7 positions agree with TRBD1. The CDR3 is CASSQERGPSYEQYF. CDR3 DNA: TGCGCCAGCAGCCAAGAAAGGGGGCCTTCCTACGAGCAGTACTTC.